The 22 T cell receptor beta chains below were found in one sample sequenced in a study of identifying expanded T cells in peripheral blood (dated by TCRdb to the late 2010s). Libraries were prepared through the immunoSEQ multiplex PCR assay. TCRdb obtained this table from immuneACCESS and retained in-frame rearrangements with V and J assigned. These tables miss some clones; where compared with another copy, unresolved V genes account for less than half of the shortfall, and the remainder is unexplained. The sample table holds around 120,000 clones, of which around 89% were seen once. The leading ten clones occupy roughly 15% of the sample. The sequenced material came from blood. These receptors came from a person aged 18-70 years in good health.

The chain links TRBV11-2 to TRBJ1-3; 7 positions agree with TRBD1. The V gene's germline CDR1 is SGHAT and CDR2 FQNNGV. Trimming removed 3 bases from V and 3 bases from J; junction bases left unmatched: 8. The length of the CDR3 is 16 residues. The CDR3 coding sequence is TGTGCCAGCAGCTTCCCACAGGGGACGTATGGAAACACCATATATTTT. This sequence encodes CASSFPQGTYGNTIYF.

This sequence joins TRBV29-1 and TRBJ1-1; D is unresolved. V shed 2 bases and J shed 8 bases, with 12 bases lying between them. The CDR3 sequence is 12 residues long. Looked up from germline, CDR1 is SQVTM and CDR2 is ANQGSEA. CDR3 nucleotide sequence: TGCAGCGTTGAACGGGGAGGGCGGGAAGCTTTCTTT. Protein product: CSVERGGREAFF.

The chain uses TRBV6-5 and TRBJ1-1; 7 nucleotides align to TRBD1. The V and J ends lost 6 bases and 0 bases, in that order; junction bases with no gene match: 4. Per germline, CDR1 MNHEY and CDR2 SVGAGI. This CDR3 contains 14 residues. The CDR3 DNA is TGTGCCAGCAGCCTGGGACAGTTGAACACTGAAGCTTTCTTT. This sequence encodes CASSLGQLNTEAFF.

The chain recombines TRBV6-1 with TRBJ2-7; no clear D gene. CDR1 is MNHNS and CDR2 is SASEGT in the germline V gene. This CDR3 is 13 amino acids long. With 5 bases removed from V and 3 bases from J, the gap between germline ends came to 11 bases. The CDR3 bases are TGTGCCAGCAGTCACCGGGTCAACTACGAGCAGTACTTC. Its translation is CASSHRVNYEQYF.

V gene TRBV10-3 combines with J gene TRBJ2-5; 12 nucleotides match TRBD2. The CDR3 runs 16 residues. Germline loops: CDR1 ENHRY, CDR2 SYGVKD. The V segment lost 2 bases and the J segment 3 bases; nucleotides outside the gene matches: 4. CDR3 in amino acids: CAISEGASGGEETQYF. The CDR3 DNA reads TGTGCCATCAGTGAGGGCGCTAGCGGGGGGGAAGAGACCCAGTACTTC.

The V gene is TRBV28, the J gene TRBJ2-1; 10 bases line up with TRBD2. CDR1 is MDHEN and CDR2 is SYDVKM in the germline V gene. CDR3 length equals 15 residues. The junction had 7 bases not matched to a gene; V was cut back by 4 bases and J by 7 bases. The CDR3 DNA reads as TGTGCCAGCAGTTGGACAAGCGGGGGGGTTAATGAGCAGTTCTTC. Its translation: CASSWTSGGVNEQFF.

The gene calls are TRBV29-1 and TRBJ1-1; no clear D gene. Trimming left V 1 base short and J 5 bases short, with 5 bases between. The CDR3 runs to 11 residues. Looked up from germline, CDR1 is SQVTM and CDR2 is ANQGSEA. The CDR3 sequence: CSVEGRTEAFF. The CDR3, as DNA: TGCAGCGTTGAAGGTAGGACTGAAGCTTTCTTT.

The gene calls are TRBV5-8 and TRBJ1-1; 8 bases map to TRBD1. Germline trimming cut 1 base from V and 0 bases from J; bases unmatched to any gene: 11. Germline assignment: CDR1 SGHTS and CDR2 YDEGEE. The CDR3 contains 18 residues. Written as DNA, the CDR3 is TGTGCCAGCAGCTTGATTATCAGGGGGCGAATGATGAACACTGAAGCTTTCTTT. This encodes CASSLIIRGRMMNTEAFF. The full variable domain, completed using reference TRBV5-8 and TRBJ1-1, is EAGVTQSPTHLIKTRGQQATLRCSPISGHTSVYWYQQALGLGLQFLLWYDEGEERNRGNFPPRFSGRQFPNYSSELNVNALELEDSALYLCASSLIIRGRMMNTEAFFGQGTRLTVV.

The rearrangement uses TRBV2 and TRBJ2-3, with TRBD2 identical over 10 bases. CDR1 and CDR2 from the germline V gene are SNHLY and FYNNEI. This CDR3 region has 16 residues. J lost 1 base, V lost 6 bases, and 7 bases had no gene match. The CDR3 loop reads CASRVAAGGGTDTQYF. CDR3 nucleotide sequence: TGTGCCAGCAGGGTCGCAGCGGGGGGGGGCACAGATACGCAGTATTTT.

This chain links TRBV27 with TRBJ1-4; D unresolved. There are 14 residues in the CDR3. Trimming took off 4 bases at V and 0 bases at J, with 6 bases between the two ends. Per germline, CDR1 MNHEY and CDR2 SMNVEV (reference sequence). CDR3 residues: CASSSFATNEKLFF. The DNA for the CDR3 is TGTGCCAGCAGTTCCTTTGCAACTAATGAAAAACTGTTTTTT.

The V and J genes are TRBV12-5 and TRBJ2-2; D not certain. The CDR3 extends over 11 amino acids. The V gene's germline CDR1 is LGHNT and CDR2 FRNRAP. The V gene lost 7 bases and the J gene lost 7 bases, with 7 bases spanning the gap. The DNA for the CDR3 is TGTGCTAGTGCCGGCCGCGGGGAGCTGTTTTTT. This gives the protein CASAGRGELFF.

The gene calls are TRBV30 and TRBJ2-3, with D perhaps matching TRBD2 (5 bases). Trimming left V 3 bases short and J 3 bases short, with 10 bases between. Germline V lookup: CDR1 GTSNPN, CDR2 SVGIG (reference sequence). The CDR3 has 13 amino acids. DNA for the CDR3: TGTGCCTGGAGCCGAGGGAGAACAGATACGCAGTATTTT. Translating gives CAWSRGRTDTQYF. Drawing the rest from reference TRBV30 and TRBJ2-3, the complete variable domain is SQTIHQWPATLVQPVGSPLSLECTVEGTSNPNLYWYRQAAGRGLQLLFYSVGIGQISSEVPQNLSASRPQDRQFILSSKKLLLSDSGFYLCAWSRGRTDTQYFGPGTRLTVL.

The rearrangement links TRBV6-5 to TRBJ2-5; D ambiguous. V gave up 0 bases and J gave up 5 bases, with 7 bases separating them. The CDR3 is 13 amino acids. Per germline, CDR1 MNHEY and CDR2 SVGAGI. The CDR3 sequence: CASSYSIRETQYF. The DNA of the CDR3 is TGTGCCAGCAGTTACTCGATCCGCGAGACCCAGTACTTC.

This chain connects TRBV6-5 to TRBJ2-1; a possible D gene is TRBD2 (7 bases). The CDR3 loop spans 14 amino acids. V was trimmed by 4 bases and J by 5 bases, leaving 12 bases between them. The germline gives CDR1 MNHEY, CDR2 SVGAGI. CDR3 DNA: TGTGCCAGCAGTTTTGAGGGGGGGGACAATGAGCAGTTCTTC. Translation: CASSFEGGDNEQFF.

The J gene is TRBJ1-6, the V gene TRBV15, with 10 positions matching TRBD1. Germline V gene data show CDR1 as LNHNV and CDR2 as YYDKDF (reference sequence). CDR3 size: 14 residues. Unmatched junction bases numbered 3, after V lost 5 bases and J lost 8 bases. CDR3 coding DNA: TGTGCCACCAGCTCCGGACAGGGGGATTCACCCCTCCACTTT. As protein: CATSSGQGDSPLHF.

The chain employs TRBV14 and TRBJ1-2; no clear D. The CDR3 consists of 18 residues. The ends were cut back, 3 bases at V and 3 bases at J, with 23 bases in the middle. Germline V lookup: CDR1 SGHDN, CDR2 FVKESK. The CDR3 is CASSQYPSFMDGYYGYTF. The CDR3 DNA reads as TGTGCCAGCAGCCAGTATCCTTCCTTTATGGACGGATACTATGGCTACACCTTC.

This chain uses TRBV28 with TRBJ1-6; D is possibly TRBD1 (5 bases). Trimming took off 8 bases at V and 0 bases at J, with 11 bases between the two ends. Germline V gene lookup returns CDR1 MDHEN and CDR2 SYDVKM. The CDR3 contains 15 residues. The CDR3 spells CASVRGGSYNSPLHF. In DNA, the CDR3 is TGTGCCAGCGTACGGGGGGGCTCCTATAATTCACCCCTCCACTTT.

The V gene is TRBV13, the J gene TRBJ2-7; TRBD1 agrees at 9 bases. The CDR3 covers 15 residues. CDR1 is PRHDT and CDR2 is FYEKMQ in the germline V gene (reference sequence). V was pared by 5 bases and J by 5 bases, with 10 bases of the junction left unmatched. CDR3 bases: TGTGCCAGCAGCGCACCGGGACAGGGCCTCGACGAGCAGTACTTC. As protein: CASSAPGQGLDEQYF.

The sample holds a few counts of this clone. This rearrangement joins TRBV5-1 to TRBJ1-1; no definite D call. Germline CDR1 SGHRS, CDR2 YFSETQ. V was shortened by 5 bases and J by 0 bases, with 11 bases between the two germline ends. The CDR3 runs to 14 residues. The CDR3 DNA sequence: TGCGCCAGCAGGAGGGTAGGGATGAACACTGAAGCTTTCTTT. It is translated as CASRRVGMNTEAFF.

The J gene is TRBJ2-1, the V gene TRBV4-3, with D possibly matching TRBD2 (5 bases). This CDR3 comprises 15 residues. Germline values: CDR1 LGHNA, CDR2 YSLEER. Trimming cost V 1 base and J 2 bases, with 9 bases left between them. CDR3 sequence (DNA): TGCGCCAGCAGCCAAGTTCTGGAGGCCTACAATGAGCAGTTCTTC. Translation gives CASSQVLEAYNEQFF.

The chain couples TRBV6-5 to TRBJ1-1; 7 bases are a match to TRBD1. The CDR3 spans 13 residues. Germline CDR1 is MNHEY and CDR2 is SVGAGI. The trim removed 10 bases at V and 4 bases at J, leaving 9 bases unmatched. The CDR3 region is CATGDRAGTEAFF. The CDR3 DNA follows: TGTGCCACCGGAGACAGGGCGGGCACTGAAGCTTTCTTT.

CDR3 sequence: CASSLQGVGNTIYF. CDR3 sequence (DNA): TGTGCCAGCAGTTTACAGGGAGTGGGAAACACCATATATTTT. The J gene is TRBJ1-3, the V gene TRBV28, with D possibly matching TRBD1 (5 bases). V lost 2 bases and J lost 4, with 9 bases in between. This CDR3 spans 14 amino acids. CDR1 MDHEN and CDR2 SYDVKM come from the germline V gene.